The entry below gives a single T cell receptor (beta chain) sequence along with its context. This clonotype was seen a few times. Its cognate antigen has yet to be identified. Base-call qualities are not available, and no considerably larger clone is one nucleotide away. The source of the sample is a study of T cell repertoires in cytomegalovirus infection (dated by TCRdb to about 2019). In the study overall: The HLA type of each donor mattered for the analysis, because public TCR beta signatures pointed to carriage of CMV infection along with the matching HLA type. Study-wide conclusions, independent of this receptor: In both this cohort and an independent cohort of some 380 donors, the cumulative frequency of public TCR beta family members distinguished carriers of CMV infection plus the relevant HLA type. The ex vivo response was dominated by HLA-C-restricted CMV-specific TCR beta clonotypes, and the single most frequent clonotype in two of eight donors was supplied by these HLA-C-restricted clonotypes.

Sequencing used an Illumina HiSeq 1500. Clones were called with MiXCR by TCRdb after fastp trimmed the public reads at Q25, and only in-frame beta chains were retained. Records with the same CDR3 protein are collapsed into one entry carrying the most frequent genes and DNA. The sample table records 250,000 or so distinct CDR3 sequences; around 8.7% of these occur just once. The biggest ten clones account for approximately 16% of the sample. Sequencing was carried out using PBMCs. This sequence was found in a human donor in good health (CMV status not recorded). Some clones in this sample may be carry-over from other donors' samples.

The DNA is as follows: TGTGCCAGCAGCCCCTGGGAGGTCGGGGGCTTAACGAGCAATCAGCCCCAGCATTTT. It translates as CASSPWEVGGLTSNQPQHF. The rearranged segments are TRBV5-5 and TRBJ1-5; perhaps TRBD1 is the D gene, with 6 bases matching. Relative to germline, V is 4 bases shorter and J is 1 base shorter, with 24 bases between their ends. The CDR3 contains 19 residues, cysteine and phenylalanine counted. The DNA shown is the 57-base CDR3, in frame from base 1. From the germline V gene (reference sequence), CDR1 is SGHKS and CDR2 is YYEKEE.